The sequence of this TCR beta chain was determined in a study of shared T cell receptors in the human thymus. The V end was cut by 5 bases, the J end by 5 bases, with 15 bases between. This CDR3 region has 14 residues. The germline V gene has CDR1 SQVTM and CDR2 ANQGSEA. Some clones are missing from TCRdb's copy, which holds only in-frame ones; the method was immunoSEQ multiplex PCR. The sample holds 720,000 or so clones, approximately 83% seen once. These data were also reused for a study on human thymus T cells. In that study: Donation came from healthy Finnish infants having corrective surgery for congenital heart defects. Thymus specimens were resections from corrective heart surgery. Gene usage (both V and J) appeared biased in thymic and blood repertoires. The related literature has documented a marked overlap of thymic repertoires among unrelated individuals.

The receptor comes from a girl under two years old with a congenital heart defect. The material sequenced was thymocytes. The rearrangement uses TRBV29-1 and TRBJ1-4; the D is unclear. CDR3 region: CSVLPVAGNEKLFF. The DNA for the CDR3 is TGCAGCGTTCTCCCCGTAGCGGGGAATGAAAAACTGTTTTTT.